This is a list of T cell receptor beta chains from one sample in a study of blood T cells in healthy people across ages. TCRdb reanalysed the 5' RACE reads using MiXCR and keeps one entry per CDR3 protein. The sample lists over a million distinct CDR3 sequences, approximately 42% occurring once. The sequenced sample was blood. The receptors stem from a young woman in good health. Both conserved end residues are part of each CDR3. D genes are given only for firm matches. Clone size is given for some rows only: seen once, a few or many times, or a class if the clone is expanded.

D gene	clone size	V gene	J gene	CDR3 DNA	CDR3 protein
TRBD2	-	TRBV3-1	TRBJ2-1	TGTGCCAGCAGCCAATTGGCTATATACGGGCGGGAGGGCCGTTGGCAGTTCTTC	CASSQLAIYGREGRWQFF
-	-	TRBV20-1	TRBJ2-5	TGCAGTGCCAACGGTAAATCAAGCGGAAGCCAAGAGACCCAGTACTTC	CSANGKSSGSQETQYF
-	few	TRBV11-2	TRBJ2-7	TGTGCCAGCAGCCCCGCACAATACGAGCAGTACTTC	CASSPAQYEQYF
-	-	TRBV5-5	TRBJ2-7	TGTGCCAGCAGCTTGGTAATCGGGGGATCGGGGGACGAGCAGTACTTC	CASSLVIGGSGDEQYF
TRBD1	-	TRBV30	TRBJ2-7	TGTGCCTGGAGTGTACGGGACAGAGGTTTCTACGAGCAGTACTTC	CAWSVRDRGFYEQYF
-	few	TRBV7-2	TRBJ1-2	TGTGCCAGCAGCTTAGAAGCGGGACGCACTAACTATGGCTACACCTTC	CASSLEAGRTNYGYTF
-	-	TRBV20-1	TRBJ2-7	TGCAGTGCTAGAGACCCGGGAACCTACGAGCAGTACTTC	CSARDPGTYEQYF
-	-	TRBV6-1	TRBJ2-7	TGTGCCAGCATCCAAGGGGTACGGGGCTCCTACGAGCAGTACTTC	CASIQGVRGSYEQYF
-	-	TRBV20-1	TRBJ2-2	TGCAGTGCTAGAGATTTGGGCTCCGGGGACACCGGGGAGCTGTTTTTT	CSARDLGSGDTGELFF
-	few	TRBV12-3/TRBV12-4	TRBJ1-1	TGTGCCAGCAGTGCTTTCCCTGGGACGGAGGACTGGGGCACTGAAGCTTTCTTT	CASSAFPGTEDWGTEAFF
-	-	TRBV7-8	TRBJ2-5	TGTGCCAGCAGCTTAGGGCGGATGCAAGAGACCCAGTACTTC	CASSLGRMQETQYF
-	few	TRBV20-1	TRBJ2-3	TGCAGTGCTAGTAGTAGCACCACAGATACGCAGTATTTT	CSASSSTTDTQYF
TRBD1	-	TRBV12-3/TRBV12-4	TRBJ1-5	TGTGCCAGCAGTCAACAGGGGAGTCTCGGAGGCAATCAGCCCCAGCATTTT	CASSQQGSLGGNQPQHF
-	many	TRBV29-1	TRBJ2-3	TGCAGCGTTGTTCCGACAGGCGTCAGCACAGATACGCAGTATTTT	CSVVPTGVSTDTQYF
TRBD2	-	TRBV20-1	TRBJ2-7	TGCAGTGCTAGAGAGGGACTAGCGCTCCTCGAGCAGTACTTC	CSAREGLALLEQYF
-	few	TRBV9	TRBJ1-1	TGTGCCAGCAGCGTGGGCTCGAACACTGAAGCTTTCTTT	CASSVGSNTEAFF
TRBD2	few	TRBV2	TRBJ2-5	TGTGCCAGCAGTCGTAATGGACTAGGTGAAGAGACCCAGTACTTC	CASSRNGLGEETQYF
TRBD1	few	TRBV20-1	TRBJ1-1	TGCAGTGCTCAAGGCACCGGGACAGGGAGGGTCGCTGAAGCTTTCTTT	CSAQGTGTGRVAEAFF
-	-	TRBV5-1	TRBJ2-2	TGCGCCAGCAGTGGCGGTACCGGCACCGGGGAGCTGTTTTTT	CASSGGTGTGELFF
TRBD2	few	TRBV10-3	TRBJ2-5	TGTGCCATCAGCGAATCAACGGGACTAGCGGGAGTTAATGAGCAGTACTTC	CAISESTGLAGVNEQYF
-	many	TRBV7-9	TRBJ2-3	TGTGCCAGCAGCTTTACATCGGATACGCAGTATTTT	CASSFTSDTQYF
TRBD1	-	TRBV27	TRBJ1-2	TGTGCCAGCAGTCCAAAACAGGGGGCGACGGCTAACTATGGCTACACCTTC	CASSPKQGATANYGYTF
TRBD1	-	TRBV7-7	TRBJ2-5	TGTGCTAGCAGCCTGCACAGGGGGCTGGGGCAGTACTTC	CASSLHRGLGQYF
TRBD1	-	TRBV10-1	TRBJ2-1	TGCGCCAGCAGCTCGGACAGGGGAGACAATGAGCAGTTCTTC	CASSSDRGDNEQFF
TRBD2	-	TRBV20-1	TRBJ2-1	TGCAGTGCTAGAGGGGCAGCGGGAATCTACAATGAGCAGTTCTTC	CSARGAAGIYNEQFF
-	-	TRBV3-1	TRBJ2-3	TGTGCCAGCAGCCCCCGTAGCCTCACGGCAGATACGCAGTATTTT	CASSPRSLTADTQYF
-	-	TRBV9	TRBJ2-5	TGTGCCAGCAGCGTAGGGAGGGGGATGGAAGAGCAGTACTTC	CASSVGRGMEEQYF
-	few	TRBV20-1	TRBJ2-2	TGCAGTGCCCCCCTCCGGACGGTGAACACCGGGGAGCTGTTTTTT	CSAPLRTVNTGELFF
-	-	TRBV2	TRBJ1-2	TGTGCCAGCAGTGGCTCACAGGGCCGGGGCTACACCTTC	CASSGSQGRGYTF
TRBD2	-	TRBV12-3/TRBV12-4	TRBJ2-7	TGTGCCAGCCAACGGGAGGGCCTAACCAATGAGCAGTACTTC	CASQREGLTNEQYF
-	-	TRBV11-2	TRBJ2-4	TGTGCCAGCAGCTTAGGAGCAGGGGGGGTGAACATTCAGTACTTC	CASSLGAGGVNIQYF
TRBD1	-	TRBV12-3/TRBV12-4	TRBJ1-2	TGTGCCAGCAGGGGGACAGGCCTAATCTATGGCTACACCTTC	CASRGTGLIYGYTF
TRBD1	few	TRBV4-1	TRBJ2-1	TGCGCCAGCAGCCAAGGGGACAGGGGGCAAGGTGAGCAGTTCTTC	CASSQGDRGQGEQFF
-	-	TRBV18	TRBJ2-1	TGTGCCAGCTCACCAAGCACGAAAGAGACCCAGTTCTTC	CASSPSTKETQFF
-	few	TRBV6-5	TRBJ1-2	TGTGCCAGCAGTTACTCCCGGACAGACTATGGCTACACCTTC	CASSYSRTDYGYTF
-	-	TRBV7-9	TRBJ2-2	TGTGCCAGCAGCTTATCTTGGTCGGTTGCTAGTAAAGAGAGGTTACGCGGGGAGCTGTTTTTT	CASSLSWSVASKERLRGELFF
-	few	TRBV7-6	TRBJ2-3	TGTGCCAGCTGGGGGGGCGATACGCAGTATTTT	CASWGGDTQYF
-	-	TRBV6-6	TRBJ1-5	TGTGCCAGCAGTTACTCGTTTCTTAATCAGCCCCAGCATTTT	CASSYSFLNQPQHF
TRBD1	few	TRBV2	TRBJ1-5	TGTGCCAGCAGTGGTGGTGGGGACAGGGCAAGTCAGCCCCAGCATTTT	CASSGGGDRASQPQHF
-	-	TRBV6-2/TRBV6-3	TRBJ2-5	TGTGCCAGCATTTTACAGCCTAGCCAAAATGAGCAGTACTTC	CASILQPSQNEQYF
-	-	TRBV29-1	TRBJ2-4	TGCAGCGTTGTGTTGGGGCTAGCCAAAAACATTCAGTACTTC	CSVVLGLAKNIQYF
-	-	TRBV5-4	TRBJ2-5	TGTGCCAGCAACCCAGGAAGGGGGGTGGGCGAGACCCAGTACTTC	CASNPGRGVGETQYF
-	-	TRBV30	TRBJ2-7	TGTGCCTGGGTACGGACCGGTTACTCCTACGAGCAGTACTTC	CAWVRTGYSYEQYF
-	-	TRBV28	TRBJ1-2	TGTGCCAGCAGTTACGTTAATAACTATGGCTACACCTTC	CASSYVNNYGYTF
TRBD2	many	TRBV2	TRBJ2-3	TGTGCCTCAGGGCTAGCGGGGATCACAGATACGCAGTATTTT	CASGLAGITDTQYF
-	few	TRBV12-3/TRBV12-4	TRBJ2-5	TGTGCCAGCAGTGGAGACCCTGGGACTGTCAGCGAGACCCAGTACTTC	CASSGDPGTVSETQYF
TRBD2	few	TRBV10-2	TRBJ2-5	TGCGCCAGCAGTGAGTCGACACTAGCGGGTAAAGAGACCCAGTACTTC	CASSESTLAGKETQYF
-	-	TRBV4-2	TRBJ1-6	TGTGCCAGCAGCCAAGATATCGGAAGCTCCTATAATTCACCCCTCCACTTT	CASSQDIGSSYNSPLHF
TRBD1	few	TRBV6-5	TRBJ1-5	TGTGCCAGCAGCTACCGGACAGGGGGCAATCAGCCCCAGCATTTT	CASSYRTGGNQPQHF
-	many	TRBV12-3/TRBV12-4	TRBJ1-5	TGTGCCAGCAGCCAAGAGGGGGTTAGCAATCAGCCCCAGCATTTT	CASSQEGVSNQPQHF
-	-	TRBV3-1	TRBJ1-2	TGTGCCGGCAGCTTGCTTGGAGGGGAGGATGGCTACACCTTC	CAGSLLGGEDGYTF
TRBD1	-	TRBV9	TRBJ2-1	TGTGCCAGCAGCGCGCGGACAGGGGTAGGTGAGCAGTTCTTC	CASSARTGVGEQFF
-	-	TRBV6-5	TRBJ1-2	TGTGCCAGCAGGACTGGGGGGGACGGTGGCTACACCTTC	CASRTGGDGGYTF
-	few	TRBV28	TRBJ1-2	TGTGCCAGCAGTGAGAGTACCGCCAACTATGGCTACACCTTC	CASSESTANYGYTF
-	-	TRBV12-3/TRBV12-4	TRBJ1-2	TGTGCCGGCACCCCGGGGGAGGCGAACTATGGCTACACCTTC	CAGTPGEANYGYTF
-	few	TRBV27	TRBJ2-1	TGTGCCAGCAGTTTATCGATTGGGACCTTCTTGGGCAATGAGCAGTTCTTC	CASSLSIGTFLGNEQFF